The 25 T cell receptor beta chains listed next were all sequenced from one sample in a study of blood T cell repertoires in COVID-19. Generated by immunoSEQ multiplex PCR, the TCRdb table keeps only in-frame clones and is missing some. In the table there are under 150,000 clones, roughly 81% of which are singletons. The sample was peripheral blood. The source of these receptors is a human donor in a cohort sampled during active COVID-19.

The chain recombines TRBV6-5 with TRBJ1-1; 7 bases are a match to TRBD1. This CDR3 has 13 amino acids. Trimming at V came to 11 bases and at J to 3 bases, leaving 9 bases not matched to a gene. The germline CDR1 and CDR2 sequences are MNHEY and SVGAGI. The CDR3 nucleotides read TGTGCCGCCGAGGGGGCGCGGGACACTGAAGCTTTCTTT. It yields the protein CAAEGARDTEAFF.

V usage is TRBV30 and J usage is TRBJ1-4, with 8 bases lining up with TRBD1. CDR1 GTSNPN and CDR2 SVGIG come from the germline V gene (reference sequence). Unmatched junction bases numbered 2, after V lost 3 bases and J lost 8 bases. There are 12 residues in the CDR3. CDR3 DNA: TGTGCCTGGAGCAGACAGGGGGAAAAACTGTTTTTT. It yields the protein CAWSRQGEKLFF.

The CDR3 spells CSVVGGMNTGELFF. The CDR3 DNA sequence: TGCAGCGTTGTGGGGGGGATGAACACCGGGGAGCTGTTTTTT. This chain joins TRBV29-1 and TRBJ2-2; 7 bases line up with TRBD2. Trimming at V came to 4 bases and at J to 1 base, leaving 3 bases not matched to a gene. In germline, CDR1 is SQVTM, CDR2 ANQGSEA. The CDR3 loop spans 14 amino acids.

This chain joins TRBV6-1 and TRBJ2-7; TRBD1 aligns across 7 bases. This CDR3 is built from 16 residues. Germline CDR1 MNHNS, CDR2 SASEGT. Germline trimming cut 4 bases from V and 2 bases from J; bases unmatched to any gene: 11. The CDR3 loop is CASSGPSRTGAYEQYF. CDR3 DNA: TGTGCCAGCAGTGGCCCTTCTAGAACAGGGGCCTACGAGCAGTACTTC.

The CDR3 bases are TGTGCCTGGAGGTCCAGACTAGCGGGGCGATACACCGGGGAGCTGTTTTTT. Encoded protein: CAWRSRLAGRYTGELFF. The rearrangement joins TRBV30 to TRBJ2-2; the match to TRBD2 covers 11 bases. The CDR3 has 17 residues. V lost 3 bases to trimming and J lost 3 bases; unmatched junction nucleotides: 9. Germline values: CDR1 GTSNPN, CDR2 SVGIG (reference sequence).

The chain has TRBV15 and TRBJ2-5, with unresolved D. Germline CDR1 and CDR2: LNHNV and YYDKDF (reference sequence). CDR3 length: 11 residues. Trimming removed 9 bases from V and 2 bases from J, with 7 bases in between. CDR3 sequence: CATLEQETQYF. The CDR3 DNA is TGTGCCACTTTGGAGCAAGAGACCCAGTACTTC.

CDR3 loop: CASGLAVGREETQYF. The CDR3 coding sequence is TGTGCTAGTGGTTTGGCCGTCGGGCGGGAAGAGACCCAGTACTTC. This chain uses TRBV12-5 with TRBJ2-5; D might be TRBD2 (5 bases). CDR3 length: 15 amino acids. Deletions cut 1 base from V and 3 bases from J, with 12 bases between. CDR1 and CDR2 from the germline V gene are LGHNT and FRNRAP.

The chain joins TRBV5-1 to TRBJ1-1; D unresolved. V was pared by 0 bases and J by 2 bases, with 14 bases between. CDR1 and CDR2 (germline): SGHRS, YFSETQ. This CDR3 spans 16 amino acids. The CDR3 DNA reads as TGCGCCAGCAGCTTGGGGAAACTAGAGGGAAACACTGAAGCTTTCTTT. This gives the protein CASSLGKLEGNTEAFF.

This rearrangement joins TRBV21-1 to TRBJ2-1; the D call of TRBD2 is as the table states it, not checked on the DNA. TRBV21-1 is classified as a pseudogene. The CDR3 has 16 residues. CDR3 region: CASRKKRRGGWNEQFF. The DNA of the CDR3 is TGTGCCAGCAGAAAAAAGCGAAGGGGGGGATGGAATGAGCAGTTCTTC.

The genes are TRBV7-9 and TRBJ2-3; TRBD2 is a possible D gene (6 bases). Trimming took 4 bases from V and 1 from J, leaving 21 bases between them. CDR1 and CDR2 from the germline V gene are SEHNR and FQNEAQ (reference sequence). The CDR3 has 18 amino acids. The CDR3 DNA follows: TGTGCCAGCAGCTCCCCCTTGGGTAGCGGCGCCGGCACAGATACGCAGTATTTT. It translates to CASSSPLGSGAGTDTQYF.

This chain joins TRBV7-8 and TRBJ1-3; D not certain. Trimming cost V 1 base and J 4 bases, with 8 bases left between them. Germline V gene sequence: CDR1 SGHVS, CDR2 FQNEAQ. CDR3 length equals 14 residues. The chain's CDR3 is CASSLEARGNTIYF. CDR3 DNA: TGTGCCAGCAGCTTAGAGGCTAGAGGAAACACCATATATTTT.

This chain uses TRBV5-1 with TRBJ2-2; 10 bases align to TRBD1. CDR1 is SGHRS and CDR2 is YFSETQ in the germline V gene. V dropped 6 bases and J dropped 3; count of bases not matched to a gene: 8. The length of the CDR3 is 16 residues. CDR3 DNA: TGCGCCAGCAAACCGGGACAGGGGTATGACACCGGGGAGCTGTTTTTT. Translation: CASKPGQGYDTGELFF.

The chain links TRBV10-3 to TRBJ1-6, with 11 bases fitting TRBD1. Losses at the gene ends were 5 bases for V and 7 bases for J; bases not matched to a gene: 1. The CDR3 consists of 14 residues. The germline V gene encodes CDR1 ENHRY and CDR2 SYGVKD. The CDR3 spells CAISWTGGNSPLHF. The CDR3 coding sequence is TGTGCCATCAGTTGGACAGGGGGCAATTCACCCCTCCACTTT.

CDR3 DNA sequence: TGTGCCAGCAGCCTGAGACAGGCCGGCTACAATGAGCAGTTCTTC. This codes for CASSLRQAGYNEQFF. The V and J genes are TRBV5-4 and TRBJ2-1; the D gene is possibly TRBD1 (6 bases). Trimming shortened V by 4 bases and J by 3 bases, and 14 bases separated the two germline ends. The CDR3 spans 15 residues. Germline V CDR1 and CDR2: SGHNT, YYREEE (reference sequence).

This chain uses TRBV30 with TRBJ2-1, with 9 bases matching TRBD1. Germline V gene lookup returns CDR1 GTSNPN and CDR2 SVGIG (reference sequence). The CDR3 extends over 14 amino acids. The ends lost 4 bases at V and 6 bases at J; junction bases unmatched: 7. In DNA form, the CDR3 reads TGTGCCTGGACGGGACAGGGACTTTTCAATGAGCAGTTCTTC. Protein sequence: CAWTGQGLFNEQFF.

The chain combines TRBV3-1 (or the pseudogene TRBV3-2) with TRBJ1-1, with D possibly TRBD1 on 6 matching bases. Germline loops: CDR1 LGHDT, CDR2 YNNKEL (reference sequence). The length of the CDR3 is 13 residues. Trimming left V 0 bases short and J 10 bases short, with 12 bases between. The CDR3 bases are TGTGCCAGCAGCCAAGAACGGACAGTCGCAGCTTTCTTT. This gives the protein CASSQERTVAAFF.

The V and J genes are TRBV5-4 and TRBJ2-6; no clear D gene. This CDR3 is built from 15 residues. Germline CDR1 and CDR2: SGHNT and YYREEE (reference sequence). Deletions cut 1 base from V and 1 base from J, with 6 bases between. The DNA of the CDR3 is TGTGCCAGCAGCTTGATAGTATCTGGGGCCAACGTCCTGACTTTC. This gives the protein CASSLIVSGANVLTF.

This chain joins TRBV30 and TRBJ1-1; D is perhaps TRBD1 (5 bases). This CDR3 contains 10 residues. Germline CDR1 is GTSNPN and CDR2 is SVGIG (reference sequence). The germline V and J ends were trimmed by 8 bases and 3 bases, with 7 bases remaining between them. This CDR3 is CAGADTEAFF. CDR3 nucleotides: TGTGCCGGGGCGGACACTGAAGCTTTCTTT.

The chain uses TRBV3-1 (or the pseudogene TRBV3-2) and TRBJ2-7; 10 nucleotides match TRBD2. Germline CDR1 and CDR2: LGHDT and YNNKEL (reference sequence). V trimming: 8 bases; J trimming: 3 bases; junction bases outside the gene matches: 10. This CDR3 has 15 residues. The CDR3 is CASGIAGGYGYEQYF. CDR3 nucleotides: TGTGCCAGCGGTATAGCGGGGGGATACGGCTACGAGCAGTACTTC.

V and J are TRBV6-5 and TRBJ1-4; D ambiguous. Looked up from germline, CDR1 is MNHEY and CDR2 is SVGAGI. The germline V and J ends were trimmed by 6 bases and 4 bases, with 12 bases remaining between them. This CDR3 spans 14 amino acids. The CDR3 DNA reads TGTGCCAGCAGCCGAGGGTTGATTAATGAAAAACTGTTTTTT. This codes for CASSRGLINEKLFF.

This chain joins TRBV3-1 (or the pseudogene TRBV3-2) and TRBJ1-5; D may be TRBD1 (5 bases). Germline V CDR1 and CDR2: LGHDT, YNNKEL (reference sequence). There are 12 residues in the CDR3. V was trimmed by 4 bases and J by 9 bases, leaving 10 bases between them. Here the CDR3 DNA reads TGTGCCAGCAGCCCCGGGGGGAGGCCCCAGCATTTT. It codes for CASSPGGRPQHF.

The chain has TRBV2 and TRBJ1-2, with TRBD1 identical over 11 bases. V was clipped by 3 bases and J by 2 bases; unmatched bases: 8. CDR1 and CDR2 (germline): SNHLY, FYNNEI. The CDR3 covers 17 residues. As DNA, the CDR3 is TGTGCCAGCAGTGAGCACGGGACAGGGGGTCTAAACTATGGCTACACCTTC. Its translation: CASSEHGTGGLNYGYTF.

The chain recombines TRBV2 with TRBJ2-3; TRBD2 matches at 8 bases. CDR1 is SNHLY and CDR2 is FYNNEI in the germline V gene. The CDR3 is 15 amino acids. The V and J ends lost 4 bases and 1 base, in that order; junction bases with no gene match: 4. CDR3 coding DNA: TGTGCCAGCAGTGCACTAGCGGTGGGCACAGATACGCAGTATTTT. Translating it yields CASSALAVGTDTQYF.

This clone is medium-sized (0.01 to 0.1%) by share. The chain links TRBV3-1 (or the pseudogene TRBV3-2) to TRBJ1-5; 7 bases line up with TRBD1. Germline CDR1 LGHDT, CDR2 YNNKEL (reference sequence). CDR3 length: 14 residues. The V gene end was trimmed by 5 bases and the J gene end by 7 bases; junction bases not matched to a gene: 8. The CDR3 nucleotides read TGTGCCAGCAGCGCGACAGGGAGGAGGCAGCCCCAGCATTTT. Protein sequence: CASSATGRRQPQHF.

The rearrangement uses TRBV19 and TRBJ1-1, with a tentative D call TRBD1 (5 bases). Trimming took 3 bases from V and 6 from J, leaving 17 bases between them. This CDR3 has 15 residues. Germline V lookup: CDR1 LNHDA, CDR2 SQIVND (reference sequence). This chain's CDR3 is CASSIWGRVRPEAFF. The CDR3 bases are TGTGCCAGTAGTATCTGGGGCAGGGTTCGCCCTGAAGCTTTCTTT.